The present TCR beta chain was sequenced within a study of cytomegalovirus exposure and HLA in healthy donors. Regarding the study as a whole: Within an earlier analysis, most TCR beta V segments proved productive either about 90% or about 30% of the time.

The count of this clone is one. Antigen: not known. Per germline, CDR1 MNHEY and CDR2 SMNVEV (reference sequence). The length of the CDR3 is 14 residues. After removal of 6 bases from V and 4 bases from J, the junction contained 4 bases not matched to a gene. PCR involved 60 Vbeta and 13 Jbeta primers. Using immunoSEQ multiplex PCR, the repertoire was profiled, and TCRdb retains in-frame clones only, with some absent. The sample consists of some 77,000 clones, about 80% of them appearing once. This receptor was obtained from a middle-aged woman in good health and CMV-seronegative. The sequencing input was PBMCs. The gene calls are TRBV27 and TRBJ1-4, with 8 bases matching TRBD1. As DNA, the CDR3 is TGTGCCAGCAGCGGACAGGGCCTTAATGAAAAACTGTTTTTT. This codes for CASSGQGLNEKLFF.